This TCR beta chain was profiled in a study of control samples from healthy donors and cancer patients. Trimming shortened V by 3 bases and J by 3 bases, and 12 bases separated the two germline ends. This CDR3 contains 15 residues. Germline V gene lookup returns CDR1 SGHVS and CDR2 FQNEAQ. Sequencing was performed with immunoSEQ multiplex PCR; in TCRdb, only in-frame clones are kept and a portion is missing. The data contain 90,000 to 150,000 clones, more than 80% of them singletons. The sample was blood. This rearrangement joins TRBV7-8 to TRBJ1-5; weak D call: TRBD1 (6 bases). The receptor comes from a man aged 45-65 years in good health. In DNA, the CDR3 is TGTGCCAGCAGCTTGATCGACAGGAACAATCAGCCCCAGCATTTT. This gives the protein CASSLIDRNNQPQHF.